The 23 T cell receptor beta chains listed next were all sequenced from one sample in a study of radiation and T cells in renal cell carcinoma. The method was immunoSEQ multiplex PCR; TCRdb's version includes in-frame clones alone and lacks a portion of them. This sample carries some 150,000 clones, roughly 90% of them seen once, and the ten largest clones take over 10%. Regarding time point: blood 2 weeks post-SBRT. The treatment denotes: 15 Gy SBRT to primary tumor, nephrectomy 4 weeks later. The sequencing here drew on blood, taken from a patient whose treatment included radiotherapy and nephrectomy. These receptor sequences come from a woman aged 50 to 65 with renal cell carcinoma.

CDR3 sequence (DNA): TGCGCCAGCAGCTTGGCGGCGGGGCGCAACTATGGCTACACCTTC. As protein: CASSLAAGRNYGYTF. The chain employs TRBV5-1 and TRBJ1-2; perhaps TRBD1 as D (5 bases). CDR3 length: 15 residues. Per germline, CDR1 SGHRS and CDR2 YFSETQ. Trimming left V 0 bases short and J 2 bases short, with 11 bases between. The whole variable domain, remainder taken from reference TRBV5-1 and TRBJ1-2, is KAGVTQTPRYLIKTRGQQVTLSCSPISGHRSVSWYQQTPGQGLQFLFEYFSETQRNKGNFPGRFSGRQFSNSRSEMNVSTLELGDSALYLCASSLAAGRNYGYTFGSGTRLTVV.

The chain joins TRBV14 to TRBJ1-1; D is ambiguous. CDR1 and CDR2 (germline): SGHDN, FVKESK. There are 13 residues in the CDR3. Between the trimmed V and J ends, which lost 1 base and 5 bases, there was a span of 8 bases. For the CDR3, the DNA is TGTGCCAGCAGCCAAGGATTACTTACTGAAGCTTTCTTT. This codes for CASSQGLLTEAFF.

This chain links TRBV7-3 with TRBJ2-2; a possible D gene is TRBD2 (6 bases). The V and J ends lost 4 bases and 5 bases respectively, with 11 bases between them. The CDR3 consists of 14 residues. Germline V gene sequence: CDR1 SGHTA, CDR2 FQGTGA. As DNA, the CDR3 is TGTGCCAGCAGCTCTGGGACTCCTACCGGGGAGCTGTTTTTT. Translated: CASSSGTPTGELFF.

This chain links TRBV2 with TRBJ1-3, with a weak D call TRBD1 (6 bases). The CDR3 loop spans 13 amino acids. The V gene lost 6 bases and the J gene lost 4 bases, with 10 bases spanning the gap. CDR1 and CDR2 (germline): SNHLY, FYNNEI. In DNA, the CDR3 is TGTGCCAGCAGGGACAGATACGGAAACACCATATATTTT. The encoded protein is CASRDRYGNTIYF. Combining the CDR3 with reference TRBV2 and TRBJ1-3 gives the whole variable domain EPEVTQTPSHQVTQMGQEVILRCVPISNHLYFYWYRQILGQKVEFLVSFYNNEISEKSEIFDDQFSVERPDGSNFTLKIRSTKLEDSAMYFCASRDRYGNTIYFGEGSWLTVV.

V is TRBV7-9 and J is TRBJ2-3, with D possibly called TRBD1 or TRBD2 (5 bases each). CDR1 and CDR2 (germline): SEHNR, FQNEAQ (reference sequence). The CDR3 has 17 amino acids. The V end was cut by 5 bases, the J end by 0 bases, with 18 bases between. CDR3 sequence: CASSPPRTGPSTDTQYF. The CDR3 DNA reads TGTGCCAGCAGCCCTCCTCGCACGGGACCGAGCACAGATACGCAGTATTTT.

The chain combines TRBV9 with TRBJ2-7, with D perhaps matching TRBD1 (5 bases). Trimming removed 0 bases at V and 1 base at J, with 17 bases between. Germline CDR1 reads SGDLS; CDR2 reads YYNGEE. This CDR3 has 17 amino acids. As DNA, the CDR3 is TGTGCCAGCAGCGTAGATAACACAGGCTACTCTTCCTACGAGCAGTACTTC. It encodes CASSVDNTGYSSYEQYF. The whole variable domain, filled in from reference TRBV9 and TRBJ2-7, reads DSGVTQTPKHLITATGQRVTLRCSPRSGDLSVYWYQQSLDQGLQFLIQYYNGEERAKGNILERFSAQQFPDLHSELNLSSLELGDSALYFCASSVDNTGYSSYEQYFGPGTRLTVT.

The chain carries TRBV15 and TRBJ2-5; possible D gene TRBD1, 5 bases. V was cut by 1 base and J by 4 bases, with 16 bases left in between. Germline CDR1 LNHNV, CDR2 YYDKDF (reference sequence). The CDR3 extends over 16 amino acids. In nucleotides, the CDR3 is TGTGCCACCAGCAGAGTTGCGCAGGGTGGTCCAGAGACCCAGTACTTC. Translation: CATSRVAQGGPETQYF.

The CDR3 region has the DNA TGTGCCAGCAGTAAATCGACAGGGTTGGAGACCCAGTACTTC. It codes for CASSKSTGLETQYF. The V and J genes are TRBV6-5 and TRBJ2-5; 7 bases are shared with TRBD1. The CDR3 extends over 14 amino acids. Trimming took 5 bases from V and 5 from J; bases not matched to a gene: 8. CDR1 MNHEY and CDR2 SVGAGI come from the germline V gene.

V and J are TRBV10-2 and TRBJ1-4; 9 bases map to TRBD1. Germline trimming cut 0 bases from V and 7 bases from J; bases unmatched to any gene: 3. The germline V gene has CDR1 WSHSY and CDR2 SAAADI. The CDR3 loop spans 15 amino acids. CDR3 region: CASSESGTGIEKLFF. The CDR3 DNA is TGCGCCAGCAGTGAGTCCGGGACAGGGATTGAAAAACTGTTTTTT.

This clone was recorded only once. The rearrangement uses TRBV5-1 and TRBJ1-2; 9 bases align to TRBD1. V was pared by 4 bases and J by 7 bases, with 14 bases of the junction left unmatched. Germline V gene data show CDR1 as SGHRS and CDR2 as YFSETQ. CDR3 length: 16 amino acids. CDR3 DNA: TGCGCCAGCAGCCCTTCGCCGGGACAGGGAGTGGGTGGCTACACCTTC. It is translated as CASSPSPGQGVGGYTF. Full variable domain (outside the CDR3, taken from reference TRBV5-1 and TRBJ1-2): KAGVTQTPRYLIKTRGQQVTLSCSPISGHRSVSWYQQTPGQGLQFLFEYFSETQRNKGNFPGRFSGRQFSNSRSEMNVSTLELGDSALYLCASSPSPGQGVGGYTFGSGTRLTVV.

The V call is TRBV5-6, the J call TRBJ2-5; D unresolved. Germline-derived CDR1 and CDR2 are SGHDT and YYEEEE. The CDR3 runs to 15 residues. The V end was cut by 0 bases, the J end by 5 bases, with 14 bases between. DNA for the CDR3: TGTGCCAGCAGCTTGGCGAGATCAAGGGTTGAGACCCAGTACTTC. It codes for CASSLARSRVETQYF.

In DNA, the CDR3 is TGTGCCAGCAGTTACCCCAAATCGCGGAGCAATCAGCCCCAGCATTTT. Its protein product is CASSYPKSRSNQPQHF. The chain joins TRBV6-6 to TRBJ1-5; the D is unclear. The CDR3 loop spans 16 amino acids. The V gene's germline CDR1 is MNHNY and CDR2 SVGAGI (reference sequence). Trimming left V 2 bases short and J 1 base short, with 12 bases between.

This chain uses TRBV7-2 with TRBJ1-1; no reliable D call. V lost 2 bases and J lost 5, with 9 bases in between. This CDR3 spans 13 amino acids. Per germline, CDR1 SGHTA and CDR2 FQGNSA. The CDR3 coding sequence is TGTGCCAGCAGCTTATACGGTGAAACTGAAGCTTTCTTT. Translation: CASSLYGETEAFF.

The chain links TRBV9 to TRBJ1-4; 10 nucleotides line up with TRBD1. Germline V gene lookup returns CDR1 SGDLS and CDR2 YYNGEE. The CDR3 is made up of 17 amino acids. The V gene end was trimmed by 4 bases and the J gene end by 5 bases; junction bases not matched to a gene: 11. The CDR3 nucleotides are TGTGCCAGCAGCCTAGGGACAGGGGCCGGAATCAATGAAAAACTGTTTTTT. Residues: CASSLGTGAGINEKLFF.

The chain uses TRBV7-6 and TRBJ2-2, with a possible D match to TRBD1 (6 bases). The germline V gene has CDR1 SGHVS and CDR2 FNYEAQ. The CDR3 covers 18 residues. V was shortened by 2 bases and J by 5 bases, with 21 bases between the two germline ends. The CDR3 loop reads CASSLRYLGAGRTGELFF. DNA for the CDR3: TGTGCCAGCAGCTTACGATATCTGGGGGCAGGTCGAACCGGGGAGCTGTTTTTT.

V is TRBV6-1 and J is TRBJ2-2; 10 nucleotides agree with TRBD1. The length of the CDR3 is 14 residues. Germline values: CDR1 MNHNS, CDR2 SASEGT. V lost 8 bases to trimming and J lost 6 bases; unmatched junction nucleotides: 6. The CDR3 DNA sequence: TGTGCCAGCCAAACCGGGACAGGGGCCGGGGAGCTGTTTTTT. It specifies CASQTGTGAGELFF.

This sequence joins TRBV9 and TRBJ2-5; a possible D gene is TRBD1 (6 bases). Looked up from germline, CDR1 is SGDLS and CDR2 is YYNGEE. V was shortened by 0 bases and J by 2 bases, with 14 bases between the two germline ends. The CDR3 consists of 16 residues. CDR3 DNA sequence: TGTGCCAGCAGCGTAGGGAGCTTAAGGGGGCAAGAGACCCAGTACTTC. Translated: CASSVGSLRGQETQYF.

There are a few counts of this clone. V usage is TRBV6-1 and J usage is TRBJ1-2; D ambiguous. The CDR3 is made up of 13 amino acids. Germline V gives CDR1 MNHNS, CDR2 SASEGT. Trimming pared 4 bases from V and 3 bases from J, leaving 9 bases between. CDR3 sequence (DNA): TGTGCCAGCAGTGCGAGCGGAGACTATGGCTACACCTTC. Encoded protein: CASSASGDYGYTF.

This rearrangement joins TRBV4-1 to TRBJ1-1, with D perhaps matching TRBD1 (5 bases). Deletions cut 3 bases from V and 2 bases from J, with 10 bases between. CDR1 and CDR2 from the germline V gene are MGHRA and YSYEKL. This CDR3 is 14 amino acids long. This CDR3 reads CASSQTGANTEAFF. The CDR3 nucleotides are TGCGCCAGCAGCCAGACCGGGGCCAACACTGAAGCTTTCTTT.

This chain joins TRBV19 and TRBJ1-1; D gene uncertain. The CDR3 totals 13 residues. V lost 4 bases, J lost 3 bases, and 9 bases lay in between. From germline, CDR1 is LNHDA and CDR2 SQIVND (reference sequence). The CDR3 DNA reads TGTGCCAGTAGTAACCAGAGGGACACTGAAGCTTTCTTT. This encodes CASSNQRDTEAFF.

The chain recombines TRBV6-1 with TRBJ2-7, with TRBD2 matching over 8 bases. J lost 3 bases, V lost 11 bases, and 9 bases had no gene match. Germline V lookup: CDR1 MNHNS, CDR2 SASEGT. This CDR3 comprises 13 residues. The CDR3 DNA reads as TGTGCCGCAAGGGCTAGCGGGCTCTACGAGCAGTACTTC. This sequence encodes CAARASGLYEQYF.

The rearrangement joins TRBV10-1 to TRBJ1-2, with D tentatively TRBD1 (5 bases). Germline values: CDR1 WNHNN, CDR2 SYGVQD (reference sequence). V lost 1 base, J lost 8 bases, and 14 bases lay in between. The CDR3 is 14 amino acids. The CDR3 sequence: CASSEFRSGSGYTF. CDR3 nucleotide sequence: TGCGCCAGCAGTGAGTTTCGATCAGGGTCGGGCTACACCTTC.

The chain is built from TRBV29-1 and TRBJ2-3; 8 bases line up with TRBD2. Per the germline V gene, CDR1 is SQVTM and CDR2 is ANQGSEA. J gave up 3 bases and V 4 bases, and 3 bases lay outside the gene matches. This CDR3 contains 13 residues. CDR3 region: CSVAGLATDTQYF. The CDR3 DNA sequence: TGCAGCGTTGCTGGACTAGCAACAGATACGCAGTATTTT.